Presented here are 31 T cell receptor beta chains from one specimen sequenced in a study of early T cells in non-severe SARS-CoV-2 infection (dated by TCRdb to about 2021). Receptor libraries were prepared by 5' RACE. TCRdb lists the instrument as NextSeq 500. TCRdb reran the public reads through fastp at Q25 and MiXCR, keeping productive beta chains. One record per CDR3 amino acid sequence lists the most common genes and DNA. For this sample there are over 80,000 distinct CDR3 sequences; roughly 12% appear just once. Approximately 4.7% of the sample belongs to the ten largest clones. The specimen comprised whole blood, sampled at baseline. These receptors came from an adult who was a healthcare worker with PCR-confirmed SARS-CoV-2 infection or an uninfected control (not recorded which).

This clonotype was seen many times. The chain carries TRBV7-2 and TRBJ2-1; 7 positions match TRBD2. Trimming cost V 1 base and J 0 bases; bases outside gene matches: 3. CDR3 length equals 16 residues. Germline V lookup: CDR1 SGHTA, CDR2 FQGNSA. CDR3 residues: CASSLGSGNSYNEQFF. The CDR3 coding sequence is TGTGCCAGCAGCTTAGGCAGCGGGAACTCCTACAATGAGCAGTTCTTC.

This clonotype appeared many times. V gene TRBV7-9 combines with J gene TRBJ1-3; possible D gene TRBD1, 5 bases. The CDR3 extends over 17 amino acids. The germline CDR1 and CDR2 sequences are SEHNR and FQNEAQ (reference sequence). V was trimmed by 3 bases and J by 0 bases, leaving 15 bases between them. The CDR3 DNA follows: TGTGCCAGCAGCTTTGGGGACGGCAGGAACTCTGGAAACACCATATATTTT. Its translation: CASSFGDGRNSGNTIYF.

The table lists this clonotype with many counts. The chain links TRBV12-3 or TRBV12-4 to TRBJ2-7; D call uncertain. This CDR3 region has 14 residues. The ends were cut back, 1 base at V and 0 bases at J, with 7 bases in the middle. The DNA of the CDR3 is TGTGCCAGCAGTTTAGTGACAAACTCCTACGAGCAGTACTTC. Residues: CASSLVTNSYEQYF.

The chain joins TRBV11-3 to TRBJ1-4, with TRBD1 matching over 12 bases. The CDR3 is 18 residues long. The junction had 10 bases not matched to a gene; V was cut back by 5 bases and J by 3 bases. Germline-derived CDR1 and CDR2 are SGHNT and YENEEA. The CDR3 DNA reads as TGTGCCAGCAGCCCGGGACAGGGGGCAAATATCGCTAATGAAAAACTGTTTTTT. It specifies CASSPGQGANIANEKLFF.

This chain uses TRBV12-3 or TRBV12-4 with TRBJ2-7; D gene ambiguous. CDR3 length equals 13 residues. Deletions cut 3 bases from V and 5 bases from J, with 11 bases between. Here the CDR3 reads CASSFFDVDEQYF. Written as DNA, the CDR3 is TGTGCCAGCAGTTTTTTCGATGTCGACGAGCAGTACTTC.

V is TRBV11-1 and J is TRBJ2-1; 8 bases line up with TRBD1. This CDR3 comprises 15 residues. Germline loops: CDR1 SGHAT, CDR2 FQDESV (reference sequence). With 8 bases clipped from V and 5 bases from J, the junction kept 11 bases outside the gene matches. In DNA form, the CDR3 reads TGTGCCAGCTGCCTTCGAGGACAGGGCAACAATGAGCAGTTCTTC. Amino acids: CASCLRGQGNNEQFF.

This clonotype was seen a handful of times. Sequence at one end of the junction differs from germline and may be a read error. The V gene is TRBV27, the J gene TRBJ2-7, with D unclear. This CDR3 has 14 amino acids. Per germline, CDR1 MNHEY and CDR2 SMNVEV (reference sequence). The CDR3 here is CASSLWGSSSEQYF. The CDR3 DNA sequence: TGTGCCAGCAGTTTATGGGGTTCATCCTCCGAGCAGTACTTC.

The chain uses TRBV3-1 and TRBJ2-2, with D perhaps TRBD1 or TRBD2 (6 bases each). Germline V gene lookup returns CDR1 LGHDT and CDR2 YNNKEL (reference sequence). V dropped 0 bases and J dropped 3 bases, with 11 bases sitting between them. The CDR3 extends over 16 amino acids. As DNA, the CDR3 is TGTGCCAGCAGCCAAGATCTTAGGGGGGACACCGGGGAGCTGTTTTTT. Protein product: CASSQDLRGDTGELFF.

This clonotype appeared a few times. This rearrangement joins TRBV7-2 to TRBJ2-3; 8 nucleotides match TRBD1. Losses at the gene ends were 3 bases for V and 3 bases for J; bases not matched to a gene: 5. CDR1 and CDR2 (germline): SGHTA, FQGNSA. The CDR3 is made up of 15 amino acids. The CDR3 region has the DNA TGTGCCAGCAGCTTCGGACAGGGTTGGACAGATACGCAGTATTTT. This encodes CASSFGQGWTDTQYF.

This clonotype was seen a handful of times. J is TRBJ1-6 and V is TRBV2; 9 nucleotides line up with TRBD1. The CDR3 covers 15 residues. V lost 4 bases, J lost 9 bases, and 7 bases stayed unmatched. Germline V CDR1 and CDR2: SNHLY, FYNNEI. The CDR3 coding sequence is TGTGCCAGCAGTGGGGAACAGGGGGCGCGTTCACCCCTCCACTTT. Its translation: CASSGEQGARSPLHF.

This clonotype has only a few counts. The V gene is TRBV29-1, the J gene TRBJ1-1; no definite D call. The CDR3 is 13 amino acids. Trimming removed 6 bases at V and 1 base at J, with 12 bases between. Germline loops: CDR1 SQVTM, CDR2 ANQGSEA. DNA of the CDR3: TGCAGCGTCGGACGGAACTCGAACACTGAAGCTTTCTTT. Translating gives CSVGRNSNTEAFF.

The CDR3 DNA follows: TGTGCCAGCAGCTTGGTCGGGCTAGCGGGGACTAATGAGCAGTTCTTC. It is translated as CASSLVGLAGTNEQFF. V and J are TRBV5-4 and TRBJ2-1, with 9 nucleotides matching TRBD2. The CDR3 contains 16 residues. In germline, CDR1 is SGHNT, CDR2 YYREEE (reference sequence). Unmatched junction bases numbered 8, after V lost 0 bases and J lost 7 bases.

The J gene is TRBJ1-2, the V gene TRBV24-1; 7 bases are a match to TRBD1. Germline CDR1 reads KGHDR; CDR2 reads SFDVKD. The CDR3 consists of 12 residues. Losses at the gene ends were 9 bases for V and 4 bases for J; bases not matched to a gene: 4. The chain's CDR3 is CATGTATYGYTF. CDR3 coding DNA: TGTGCCACCGGGACAGCCACCTATGGCTACACCTTC.

This chain uses TRBV9 with TRBJ2-3, with D perhaps TRBD2 (6 bases). V lost 3 bases, J lost 6 bases, and 14 bases lay in between. This CDR3 is built from 14 residues. The V gene's germline CDR1 is SGDLS and CDR2 YYNGEE. CDR3 nucleotides: TGTGCCAGCAGCGAGACGGGGACTGGTGATACGCAGTATTTT. This sequence encodes CASSETGTGDTQYF.

The chain links TRBV27 to TRBJ2-5, with 7 bases that match TRBD1. Germline V gene data show CDR1 as MNHEY and CDR2 as SMNVEV (reference sequence). The ends lost 5 bases at V and 4 bases at J; junction bases unmatched: 4. The CDR3 consists of 13 residues. CDR3 region: CASSPYRGETQYF. The CDR3, as DNA: TGTGCCAGCAGTCCATACAGGGGAGAGACCCAGTACTTC.

This clonotype was counted between two and nine times. This rearrangement joins TRBV7-9 to TRBJ1-5; 7 bases align to TRBD1. This CDR3 has 14 residues. The trim removed 5 bases at V and 7 bases at J, leaving 8 bases unmatched. Germline V gives CDR1 SEHNR, CDR2 FQNEAQ (reference sequence). The CDR3 DNA reads TGTGCCAGCAGCAGACAGGGTGCGGGGCAGCCCCAGCATTTT. This sequence encodes CASSRQGAGQPQHF.

This clonotype has more than one count but fewer than ten. The chain recombines TRBV6-5 with TRBJ2-7; D is unclear. Germline CDR1 MNHEY, CDR2 SVGAGI. V was trimmed by 6 bases and J by 0 bases, leaving 15 bases between them. The CDR3 loop spans 15 amino acids. In DNA form, the CDR3 reads TGTGCCAGCAGCGACCGGGCCAATCCCTCCTACGAGCAGTACTTC. This encodes CASSDRANPSYEQYF.

The CDR3 DNA reads as TGTGCCAGCATAAAACGGGGGGACATGAACACTGAAGCTTTCTTT. The encoded protein is CASIKRGDMNTEAFF. The chain employs TRBV6-5 and TRBJ1-1; TRBD1 is a possible D gene (6 bases). The V end was cut by 7 bases, the J end by 0 bases, with 15 bases between. CDR3 length equals 15 residues. Germline V lookup: CDR1 MNHEY, CDR2 SVGAGI.

This chain connects TRBV29-1 to TRBJ2-3; the D is unclear. V lost 5 bases, J lost 4 bases, and 7 bases lay in between. Germline assignment: CDR1 SQVTM and CDR2 ANQGSEA. The CDR3 totals 11 residues. The CDR3 here is CSVRSPDTQYF. The CDR3 nucleotides are TGCAGCGTTAGAAGCCCAGATACGCAGTATTTT.

This clonotype has a count of ten or more. This chain joins TRBV29-1 and TRBJ1-2, with D possibly matching TRBD1 (5 bases). V was cut by 7 bases and J by 6 bases, with 12 bases left in between. CDR3 length: 11 amino acids. Germline CDR1 and CDR2: SQVTM and ANQGSEA. CDR3 region: CSASKGNGYTF. The CDR3 nucleotides are TGCAGCGCCAGTAAGGGGAATGGCTACACCTTC.

The chain has TRBV5-1 and TRBJ2-2; TRBD1 agrees at 7 bases. Germline V gene data show CDR1 as SGHRS and CDR2 as YFSETQ. V lost 6 bases and J lost 0; bases outside the gene matches: 8. CDR3 length equals 16 residues. As DNA, the CDR3 is TGCGCCAGCAAAGGGACAGTTCTATCGAACACCGGGGAGCTGTTTTTT. Its protein is CASKGTVLSNTGELFF.

This clonotype was observed a few times. The chain has TRBV7-9 and TRBJ1-1, with D possibly TRBD1 on 5 matching bases. With 3 bases removed from V and 2 bases from J, the gap between germline ends came to 13 bases. The CDR3 has 15 amino acids. CDR1 and CDR2 from the germline V gene are SEHNR and FQNEAQ (reference sequence). CDR3 nucleotides: TGTGCCAGCAGCTTCTCGGGACGATTAAACACTGAAGCTTTCTTT. Its translation: CASSFSGRLNTEAFF.

The chain carries TRBV12-3 or TRBV12-4 and TRBJ1-1; TRBD1 matches at 8 bases. V was pared by 6 bases and J by 5 bases, with 11 bases of the junction left unmatched. The CDR3 extends over 15 amino acids. The CDR3: CASSLTGGGRTEAFF. In nucleotides, the CDR3 is TGTGCCAGCAGCCTAACAGGGGGGGGAAGGACTGAAGCTTTCTTT.

Many counts were recorded for this clonotype. The V gene is TRBV5-1, the J gene TRBJ2-2; D gene ambiguous. The length of the CDR3 is 13 residues. V shed 4 bases and J shed 4 bases, with 8 bases lying between them. Germline V lookup: CDR1 SGHRS, CDR2 YFSETQ. CDR3 in amino acids: CASSVSVTGELFF. The CDR3 nucleotides read TGCGCCAGCAGCGTATCGGTCACCGGGGAGCTGTTTTTT. The entire variable domain, with the rest obtained from reference TRBV5-1 and TRBJ2-2, is as follows: KAGVTQTPRYLIKTRGQQVTLSCSPISGHRSVSWYQQTPGQGLQFLFEYFSETQRNKGNFPGRFSGRQFSNSRSEMNVSTLELGDSALYLCASSVSVTGELFFGEGSRLTVL.

J is TRBJ2-6 and V is TRBV18; D gene ambiguous. CDR1 and CDR2 from the germline V gene are KGHSH and LQKENI. CDR3 length: 15 residues. Trimming shortened V by 3 bases and J by 4 bases, and 10 bases separated the two germline ends. In DNA form, the CDR3 reads TGTGCCAGCTCACCGGAACTCGGAGGGGCCAACGTCCTGACTTTC. Its translation: CASSPELGGANVLTF.

This clonotype was picked up many times. The chain joins TRBV3-1 to TRBJ2-1; tentatively, D is TRBD1 (5 bases). The V and J ends lost 2 bases and 0 bases respectively, with 14 bases between them. Per the germline V gene, CDR1 is LGHDT and CDR2 is YNNKEL (reference sequence). The CDR3 is 17 amino acids. CDR3 region: CASSQFDSLSSYNEQFF. The CDR3 nucleotides read TGTGCCAGCAGCCAATTCGACAGTCTAAGCTCCTACAATGAGCAGTTCTTC.

The chain couples TRBV4-2 to TRBJ2-3; D perhaps matches TRBD2 (6 bases). V was pared by 5 bases and J by 2 bases, with 11 bases between. Germline V gene data show CDR1 as LGHNA and CDR2 as YNFKEQ. CDR3 length: 14 amino acids. CDR3 sequence: CASSGGKFTDTQYF. The DNA of the CDR3 is TGTGCCAGCAGCGGGGGGAAATTCACAGATACGCAGTATTTT.

The chain employs TRBV5-1 and TRBJ2-7; 7 nucleotides line up with TRBD1. Germline V CDR1 and CDR2: SGHRS, YFSETQ. J lost 1 base, V lost 0 bases, and 4 bases had no gene match. There are 15 residues in the CDR3. CDR3 in DNA: TGCGCCAGCAGCTTGGAGCCGGGACAGTCCTACGAGCAGTACTTC. It encodes CASSLEPGQSYEQYF.

This clonotype was detected a few times. The rearrangement joins TRBV19 to TRBJ1-4; D is uncertain. V was clipped by 7 bases and J by 1 base, with 10 bases between them. Germline CDR1 and CDR2: LNHDA and SQIVND (reference sequence). The CDR3 spans 14 residues. Here the CDR3 DNA reads TGTGCCAGTACCGATGAGGGAACTAATGAAAAACTGTTTTTT. Translating gives CASTDEGTNEKLFF.

This clonotype has just a few counts. The chain employs TRBV4-1 and TRBJ1-1; 8 bases map to TRBD1. V was clipped by 3 bases and J by 1 base; unmatched bases: 13. Germline V gene sequence: CDR1 MGHRA, CDR2 YSYEKL. The CDR3 contains 18 residues. CDR3 sequence: CASSHPLDRGGPNTEAFF. Here the CDR3 DNA reads TGCGCCAGCAGCCACCCACTCGACAGGGGAGGGCCGAACACTGAAGCTTTCTTT.

This clonotype was detected only a few times. The chain couples TRBV19 to TRBJ2-7, with 8 bases matching TRBD1. The J segment lost 6 bases and the V segment lost 6 bases, leaving 13 bases of the junction unmatched. Germline V CDR1 and CDR2: LNHDA, SQIVND (reference sequence). The CDR3 is made up of 15 amino acids. The CDR3 protein is CASSPGGRGIVEQYF. The CDR3 DNA sequence: TGTGCCAGTAGCCCAGGGGGCAGGGGGATCGTCGAGCAGTACTTC.